This entry lists 30 T cell receptor beta chains sequenced from one sample in a study of CXCR3-negative and CXCR3-positive naive CD8 T cells. Study conclusions and caveats: Naive cells positive for CXCR3 carried more hydrophobic TRB CDR3s than CXCR3-negative ones.

UMI-labeled TRB cDNA libraries were prepared by 5' RACE. From the 5' RACE reads, TCRdb lists one entry per CDR3 protein and no DNA. Here the sample table reports some 130,000 distinct CDR3 sequences. These receptors' targets are unknown. The sequenced material came from naive CXCR3+ CD8+ T cells from blood. Specified subset: CD45RO-CCR7+CD27+CD95- naive CD8+ T cells expressing CXCR3 (TNR3+). All receptors come from a human donor in good health. Some clones in this sample may be carry-over from other donors' samples.

The chain uses TRBV20-1 and TRBJ2-1; TCRdb calls TRBD2, which cannot be checked without DNA. This CDR3 region has 15 residues. Germline CDR1 reads DFQATT; CDR2 reads SNEGSKA (reference sequence). The CDR3 region is CSAKPTSGVYNEQFF.

The chain recombines TRBV6-6 with TRBJ2-7. Germline values: CDR1 MNHNY, CDR2 SVGAGI (reference sequence). This CDR3 has 14 amino acids. The CDR3 loop is CASIATGRSYEQYF.

The gene calls are TRBV29-1 and TRBJ2-1; TCRdb gives TRBD1 as the D gene, but with no DNA this cannot be confirmed. The germline CDR1 and CDR2 sequences are SQVTM and ANQGSEA. The CDR3 length is 14 residues. The CDR3 spells CSVPPTGGGNEQFF.

This chain connects TRBV5-1 to TRBJ2-1; the D gene TCRdb calls, TRBD1, cannot be checked with no DNA. The CDR3 loop spans 16 amino acids. CDR1 and CDR2 from the germline V gene are SGHRS and YFSETQ. This chain's CDR3 is CASSPGWGSSYNEQFF.

This rearrangement joins TRBV20-1 to TRBJ2-5; the D gene TCRdb calls, TRBD2, cannot be checked with no DNA. Germline V gene data show CDR1 as DFQATT and CDR2 as SNEGSKA (reference sequence). CDR3 length equals 14 residues. This CDR3 reads CSARRAGEWETQYF.

The J gene is TRBJ2-7, the V gene TRBV23-1; with no DNA, the TCRdb D assignment of TRBD1 cannot be verified. TRBV23-1 is placed among ORFs of uncertain function. The CDR3 is made up of 14 amino acids. The CDR3 reads CASSRTGKEDEQYF.

The chain uses TRBV7-9 and TRBJ2-2. The germline CDR1 and CDR2 sequences are SEHNR and FQNEAQ (reference sequence). The CDR3 extends over 15 amino acids. The CDR3 spells CASSLYEKSTGELFF.

The J gene is TRBJ1-1, the V gene TRBV7-2; with no DNA, the TCRdb D assignment of TRBD1 cannot be verified. The germline gives CDR1 SGHTA, CDR2 FQGNSA. The CDR3 runs 15 residues. CDR3 in amino acids: CASSYGTGAGTEAFF.

The V and J genes are TRBV12-3 or TRBV12-4 and TRBJ2-2; the D call from TCRdb, TRBD2, cannot be confirmed without DNA. The CDR3 loop spans 18 amino acids. The CDR3 spells CASSPQFLAGGRPGELFF.

The V call is TRBV4-1, the J call TRBJ1-2; TCRdb gives TRBD1 as the D gene, but with no DNA this cannot be confirmed. Germline CDR1 MGHRA, CDR2 YSYEKL. The CDR3 contains 13 residues. The CDR3 spells CASSLQGAGGYTF.

The genes are TRBV6-5 and TRBJ1-2; there is no DNA to check the TCRdb D call of TRBD1. The CDR3 loop spans 15 amino acids. From germline, CDR1 is MNHEY and CDR2 SVGAGI. Here the CDR3 reads CASRGGTGDNYGYTF.

This sequence joins TRBV12-3 or TRBV12-4 and TRBJ2-5; TCRdb returns TRBD2, unconfirmable since there is no DNA. This CDR3 comprises 16 residues. The CDR3 protein is CASSLSGPLPGETQYF.

The V call is TRBV29-1, the J call TRBJ2-1; TCRdb lists TRBD1, though no DNA is available to test this call. This CDR3 has 15 residues. Germline V CDR1 and CDR2: SQVTM, ANQGSEA. CDR3: CSANPYNRGLGEQFF.

CDR3 region: CSVEIAGGHTDTQYF. The chain recombines TRBV29-1 with TRBJ2-3; there is no DNA to check the TCRdb D call of TRBD2. The CDR3 sequence is 15 residues long. Germline assignment: CDR1 SQVTM and CDR2 ANQGSEA.

The chain joins TRBV4-1 to TRBJ2-7; TCRdb reports TRBD1, a call that lacks DNA to check it against. Germline V lookup: CDR1 MGHRA, CDR2 YSYEKL. The CDR3 totals 16 residues. Here the CDR3 reads CASSQDFARETYEQYF.

The chain combines TRBV5-1 with TRBJ2-1; lacking DNA, the TRBD2 call made by TCRdb goes unchecked. CDR3 size: 14 residues. The germline gives CDR1 SGHRS, CDR2 YFSETQ. CDR3 loop: CASRLAGGNNEHFF.

The V gene is TRBV14, the J gene TRBJ2-3; with no DNA, the TCRdb D assignment of TRBD2 cannot be verified. The CDR3 totals 14 residues. Germline-derived CDR1 and CDR2 are SGHDN and FVKESK. This chain's CDR3 is CASSQVGEADTQYF. The full variable domain, its missing parts supplied by reference TRBV14 and TRBJ2-3, is EAGVTQFPSHSVIEKGQTVTLRCDPISGHDNLYWYRRVMGKEIKFLLHFVKESKQDESGMPNNRFLAERTGGTYSTLKVQPAELEDSGVYFCASSQVGEADTQYFGPGTRLTVL.

CDR3 region: CSVETVGTGYPGELFF. The chain couples TRBV29-1 to TRBJ2-2; with no DNA, the TCRdb D assignment of TRBD1 cannot be verified. This CDR3 has 16 amino acids. CDR1 and CDR2 (germline): SQVTM, ANQGSEA.

The chain employs TRBV30 and TRBJ2-3; the D gene TCRdb calls, TRBD1, cannot be checked with no DNA. Germline V gene lookup returns CDR1 GTSNPN and CDR2 SVGIG (reference sequence). The CDR3 runs 14 residues. CDR3 protein: CAWSVAGPTDTQYF.

The rearrangement links TRBV19 to TRBJ2-1. CDR3 size: 11 residues. The germline V gene encodes CDR1 LNHDA and CDR2 SQIVND (reference sequence). The CDR3 loop reads CASSMGYEQFF.

The V call is TRBV28, the J call TRBJ2-2; the TCRdb call, TRBD1, lacks DNA for checking. The CDR3 consists of 13 residues. CDR1 and CDR2 (germline): MDHEN, SYDVKM. CDR3 sequence reads: CASGRGGTGELFF.

The genes are TRBV24-1 and TRBJ2-5; TCRdb indicates TRBD2, and absent DNA this call remains unverified. This CDR3 comprises 18 residues. Germline V CDR1 and CDR2: KGHDR, SFDVKD. This chain's CDR3 is CATSDLGLAGGSQETQYF.

J is TRBJ1-1 and V is TRBV7-2; TCRdb picks TRBD1, but there is no DNA to check that call. Germline assignment: CDR1 SGHTA and CDR2 FQGNSA. The CDR3 totals 18 residues. The CDR3 loop is CASSSPVDRGVMNTEAFF.

This chain links TRBV2 with TRBJ2-7; absent DNA, TCRdb's TRBD1 call cannot be checked. The CDR3 sequence is 15 residues long. Germline CDR1 reads SNHLY; CDR2 reads FYNNEI. This CDR3 is CASSGMRDTNYEQYF.

V gene TRBV25-1 combines with J gene TRBJ1-2; there is no DNA to check the TCRdb D call of TRBD1. Per the germline V gene, CDR1 is MGHDK and CDR2 is SYGVNS. CDR3 length: 15 amino acids. The CDR3 loop reads CASTGPRGGNYGYTF.

The chain recombines TRBV6-1 with TRBJ2-7. The CDR3 covers 15 residues. Per the germline V gene, CDR1 is MNHNS and CDR2 is SASEGT. CDR3 sequence: CASSEVDSSSYEQYF.

The chain links TRBV10-3 to TRBJ1-2; with no DNA, the TCRdb D assignment of TRBD1 cannot be verified. The CDR3 is 15 residues long. CDR1 ENHRY and CDR2 SYGVKD come from the germline V gene. The chain's CDR3 is CAISEGTGGEYGYTF.

The chain employs TRBV4-1 and TRBJ2-1; TCRdb's D gene call, TRBD2, goes unchecked for lack of DNA. Germline assignment: CDR1 MGHRA and CDR2 YSYEKL. There are 16 residues in the CDR3. CDR3: CASSHPRASAYNEQFF.

The genes are TRBV9 and TRBJ2-1; the TRBD1 assignment by TCRdb is unverifiable without DNA. The CDR3 runs to 15 residues. The germline V gene has CDR1 SGDLS and CDR2 YYNGEE. The CDR3 loop reads CASSVVGGDYNEQFF.

The chain recombines TRBV10-2 with TRBJ2-5. Germline V gene lookup returns CDR1 WSHSY and CDR2 SAAADI. CDR3 length: 12 residues. The CDR3 reads CASMISQETQYF.